The 26 T cell receptor beta chains below come from one sample, sequenced in a study of patients and donors after allogeneic stem cell transplantation. TCRdb re-called the RT-PCR reads through MiXCR, storing one row per CDR3 protein. Of approximately 160,000 distinct CDR3 sequences in the sample, about 30% are singletons; the top ten hold about 3%. Sequenced material: blood, either unsorted or a sorted T cell fraction (not recorded which). These receptors were taken from a human donor who was either an allogeneic HSCT recipient or a stem cell or donor lymphocyte infusion donor (not recorded which). It is not recorded whose cells these are; they may come from a transplant donor.

V usage is TRBV11-2 and J usage is TRBJ2-6, with D hard to call. The ends were cut back, 1 base at V and 0 bases at J, with 7 bases in the middle. The CDR3 has 16 amino acids. Germline V CDR1 and CDR2: SGHAT, FQNNGV. The DNA for the CDR3 is TGTGCCAGCAGCTTAGTTCGGTACTCTGGGGCCAACGTCCTGACTTTC. This translates into CASSLVRYSGANVLTF.

A few counts support this clonotype. The chain has TRBV28 and TRBJ1-1; no clear D. This CDR3 is 14 amino acids long. V was shortened by 10 bases and J by 0 bases, with 15 bases between the two germline ends. Germline V gives CDR1 MDHEN, CDR2 SYDVKM. The DNA of the CDR3 is TGTGCCACCACGGCGGGCAGTGTGAACACTGAAGCTTTCTTT. Translated: CATTAGSVNTEAFF. The whole variable domain, filled in from reference TRBV28 and TRBJ1-1, reads DVKVTQSSRYLVKRTGEKVFLECVQDMDHENMFWYRQDPGLGLRLIYFSYDVKMKEKGDIPEGYSVSREKKERFSLILESASTNQTSMYLCATTAGSVNTEAFFGQGTRLTVV.

The table lists this clonotype with a few counts. The chain is built from TRBV7-2 and TRBJ1-4; D might be TRBD1 (6 bases). CDR3 size: 18 residues. CDR1 is SGHTA and CDR2 is FQGNSA in the germline V gene. Trimming cost V 4 bases and J 8 bases, with 26 bases left between them. Here the CDR3 reads CASSSGKKDRRYGEKLFF. DNA for the CDR3: TGTGCCAGCAGCTCAGGAAAGAAGGACAGACGATACGGAGAAAAACTGTTTTTT. The full variable domain, its missing parts supplied by reference TRBV7-2 and TRBJ1-4, is GAGVSQSPSNKVTEKGKDVELRCDPISGHTALYWYRQSLGQGLEFLIYFQGNSAPDKSGLPSDRFSAERTGGSVSTLTIQRTQQEDSAVYLCASSSGKKDRRYGEKLFFGSGTQLSVL.

The chain combines TRBV7-8 with TRBJ2-1; TRBD2 might be the D (6 bases). The germline V gene encodes CDR1 SGHVS and CDR2 FQNEAQ. The CDR3 runs to 14 residues. V gave up 3 bases and J gave up 13 bases, with 19 bases separating them. The CDR3 DNA reads TGTGCCAGCAGCTTTAGTTGGAAAGGGACTGACCAGTTCTTC. Amino acid sequence: CASSFSWKGTDQFF.

This clonotype has a handful of counts. V gene TRBV9 combines with J gene TRBJ1-6, with D unclear. V dropped 4 bases and J dropped 4 bases, with 9 bases sitting between them. CDR3 length: 14 amino acids. Germline V CDR1 and CDR2: SGDLS, YYNGEE. The CDR3 DNA reads TGTGCCAGCAGCTCCCAGGTTTATAATTCACCCCTCCACTTT. This translates into CASSSQVYNSPLHF.

This clonotype was seen a handful of times. The chain employs TRBV24-1 and TRBJ2-2; D remains ambiguous. V lost 1 base to trimming and J lost 4 bases, with 18 bases between them. Germline values: CDR1 KGHDR, CDR2 SFDVKD. The CDR3 covers 18 residues. In nucleotides, the CDR3 is TGTGCCACCAGTGATTTTGGCAGCTTTGCGCTCGGCACCGGGGAGCTGTTTTTT. Its protein product is CATSDFGSFALGTGELFF.

This clonotype was seen a handful of times. This chain links TRBV29-1 with TRBJ2-5; 7 nucleotides match TRBD2. The germline V gene has CDR1 SQVTM and CDR2 ANQGSEA. V shed 5 bases and J 0 bases; nucleotides not matched to a gene: 3. The CDR3 consists of 13 residues. The CDR3 DNA is TGCAGCGTTTCCGGGAGGTACCAAGAGACCCAGTACTTC. It specifies CSVSGRYQETQYF.

There are a few counts of this clonotype. This chain joins TRBV18 and TRBJ1-1; D unclear. The CDR3 extends over 15 amino acids. The germline V and J ends were trimmed by 4 bases and 5 bases, with 17 bases remaining between them. Per the germline V gene, CDR1 is KGHSH and CDR2 is LQKENI. CDR3 region: CASSRFGPLGTEAFF. Written as DNA, the CDR3 is TGTGCCAGCTCACGATTCGGTCCCCTGGGAACTGAAGCTTTCTTT.

The chain joins TRBV28 to TRBJ2-2; D is perhaps TRBD1 (5 bases). The germline V and J ends were trimmed by 8 bases and 0 bases, with 13 bases remaining between them. The CDR3 has 15 residues. Per the germline V gene, CDR1 is MDHEN and CDR2 is SYDVKM. CDR3 nucleotides: TGTGCCAGCCTTACCGACAGTACGAACACCGGGGAGCTGTTTTTT. As protein: CASLTDSTNTGELFF.

The rearrangement links TRBV5-1 to TRBJ1-4; the D is unclear. CDR1 and CDR2 (germline): SGHRS, YFSETQ. The CDR3 has 15 residues. Trimming took 5 bases from V and 0 from J, leaving 11 bases between them. CDR3 nucleotide sequence: TGCGCCAGCAGTCGGCAAGCTGCAACTAATGAAAAACTGTTTTTT. It translates to CASSRQAATNEKLFF.

The V gene is TRBV10-1, the J gene TRBJ2-2; D might be TRBD2 (5 bases). Trimming took 5 bases from V and 3 from J, leaving 19 bases between them. The germline CDR1 and CDR2 sequences are WNHNN and SYGVQD (reference sequence). The CDR3 loop spans 17 amino acids. In DNA form, the CDR3 reads TGCGCCAGCAGTCCCTCGTTCGGACGGGGAGACACCGGGGAGCTGTTTTTT. Protein product: CASSPSFGRGDTGELFF.

This clonotype was counted a few times. The chain combines TRBV20-1 with TRBJ1-6; the match to TRBD1 covers 9 bases. V dropped 5 bases and J dropped 7; count of bases not matched to a gene: 6. CDR1 and CDR2 from the germline V gene are DFQATT and SNEGSKA (reference sequence). This CDR3 spans 14 amino acids. The CDR3 DNA reads as TGCAGTGCTTACTACAGGGGGCTAAATTCACCCCTCCACTTT. Its translation: CSAYYRGLNSPLHF.

The CDR3 nucleotides are TGTGCCAGCAGCGCCCACCAATCGACCCCCACCGGGGAGCTGTTTTTT. Its translation is CASSAHQSTPTGELFF. The rearrangement uses TRBV7-6 and TRBJ2-2; no clear D gene. The V end lost 5 bases, the J end lost 4 bases, and 17 bases lay between the germline ends. CDR1 and CDR2 from the germline V gene are SGHVS and FNYEAQ. The CDR3 length is 16 residues.

The count of this clonotype is one. The chain is built from TRBV29-1 and TRBJ2-2, with 10 bases aligning to TRBD1. The CDR3 consists of 17 residues. The trim removed 0 bases at V and 4 bases at J, leaving 8 bases unmatched. Germline CDR1 SQVTM, CDR2 ANQGSEA. The CDR3 sequence: CSVEDPGQGSSTGELFF. The DNA of the CDR3 is TGCAGCGTTGAAGATCCGGGACAGGGGTCCTCCACCGGGGAGCTGTTTTTT.

This clonotype has a count of ten or more. This chain uses TRBV20-1 with TRBJ1-2; no clear D gene. Germline assignment: CDR1 DFQATT and CDR2 SNEGSKA (reference sequence). V lost 3 bases and J lost 3, with 11 bases in between. CDR3 length: 13 residues. The CDR3 coding sequence is TGCAGTGCTAGCACCCCACCGGACTATGGCTACACCTTC. It codes for CSASTPPDYGYTF.

The V gene is TRBV27, the J gene TRBJ2-1, with D perhaps matching TRBD2 (7 bases). Germline V gene lookup returns CDR1 MNHEY and CDR2 SMNVEV (reference sequence). This CDR3 is 17 amino acids long. Trimming pared 0 bases from V and 3 bases from J, leaving 15 bases between. CDR3 in DNA: TGTGCCAGCAGTTTATCAGCACCGGGGGGCAGCTACAATGAGCAGTTCTTC. This translates into CASSLSAPGGSYNEQFF.

This clonotype came up a few times. This chain joins TRBV12-3 or TRBV12-4 and TRBJ1-5; 8 nucleotides align to TRBD1. Losses at the gene ends were 6 bases for V and 2 bases for J; bases not matched to a gene: 3. This CDR3 spans 14 amino acids. The CDR3 DNA is TGTGCCAGCAGCGAGACAGGGGGCAATCAGCCCCAGCATTTT. Its protein product is CASSETGGNQPQHF.

The chain links TRBV3-1 to TRBJ2-7; D is perhaps TRBD2 (5 bases). Germline CDR1 is LGHDT and CDR2 is YNNKEL (reference sequence). V lost 2 bases to trimming and J lost 9 bases, with 23 bases between them. The CDR3 has 16 amino acids. CDR3 protein: CASSQNIGLLGGGQYF. The CDR3 nucleotides read TGTGCCAGCAGCCAAAACATTGGACTTCTTGGTGGTGGGCAGTACTTC.

The chain joins TRBV12-3 or TRBV12-4 to TRBJ2-5; 10 bases agree with TRBD1. CDR3 length: 15 amino acids. V lost 2 bases to trimming and J lost 2 bases; unmatched junction nucleotides: 2. The CDR3 bases are TGTGCCAGCAGTTTACTGGGACAGGGGCAAGAGACCCAGTACTTC. Translating it yields CASSLLGQGQETQYF.

This chain links TRBV28 with TRBJ2-3; tentative D call: TRBD1 (6 bases). CDR3 length: 17 amino acids. Looked up from germline, CDR1 is MDHEN and CDR2 is SYDVKM. The germline V and J ends were trimmed by 6 bases and 0 bases, with 19 bases remaining between them. CDR3 in DNA: TGTGCCAGCAGCTGGACAGCTTCTGTTACTAGCACAGATACGCAGTATTTT. Translation gives CASSWTASVTSTDTQYF.

The J gene is TRBJ2-3, the V gene TRBV20-1, with 7 bases fitting TRBD2. The CDR3 is made up of 17 amino acids. The J segment lost 1 base and the V segment lost 0 bases, leaving 10 bases of the junction unmatched. CDR1 and CDR2 (germline): DFQATT, SNEGSKA (reference sequence). CDR3 protein: CSARDLAEVGRTDTQYF. The CDR3, as DNA: TGCAGTGCTAGAGATCTAGCGGAAGTGGGCCGCACAGATACGCAGTATTTT.

The chain employs TRBV4-3 and TRBJ2-3, with D uncertain. CDR3 length: 13 residues. The V and J ends lost 4 bases and 2 bases respectively, with 7 bases between them. The V gene's germline CDR1 is LGHNA and CDR2 YSLEER. CDR3 nucleotides: TGCGCCAGCAGCCTGAGACCCACAGATACGCAGTATTTT. This gives the protein CASSLRPTDTQYF.

This chain joins TRBV20-1 and TRBJ2-7; 8 nucleotides match TRBD1. CDR1 is DFQATT, CDR2 SNEGSKA, per germline (reference sequence). Trimming took 2 bases from V and 5 from J; bases not matched to a gene: 14. The CDR3 totals 16 residues. The CDR3 protein is CSARSLLDRVDHEQYF. DNA of the CDR3: TGCAGTGCTAGAAGCCTATTGGACAGGGTCGACCACGAGCAGTACTTC.

This sequence joins TRBV12-3 or TRBV12-4 and TRBJ2-2; TRBD1 matches 8 bases. The CDR3 loop spans 13 amino acids. The junction had 3 bases not matched to a gene; V was cut back by 6 bases and J by 6 bases. The CDR3 protein is CASSTTGAGELFF. The CDR3 DNA reads TGTGCCAGCAGCACGACAGGGGCCGGGGAGCTGTTTTTT.

This clonotype appeared a few times. The chain has TRBV5-1 and TRBJ2-5; D possibly matches TRBD1 or TRBD2 (5 bases each). The V gene lost 0 bases and the J gene lost 1 base, with 10 bases spanning the gap. This CDR3 has 15 residues. From germline, CDR1 is SGHRS and CDR2 YFSETQ. The CDR3 DNA reads as TGCGCCAGCAGCTTGGCAGGGAGTGGCCAAGAGACCCAGTACTTC. This encodes CASSLAGSGQETQYF.

The gene calls are TRBV30 and TRBJ2-7; a weak D match, TRBD1 (6 bases). The CDR3 totals 12 residues. The V end was cut by 5 bases, the J end by 2 bases, with 10 bases between. Germline V gene data show CDR1 as GTSNPN and CDR2 as SVGIG (reference sequence). As DNA, the CDR3 is TGTGCCTGGGGACAGTGGGCCTACGAGCAGTACTTC. It encodes CAWGQWAYEQYF.